This T cell receptor beta chain stems from a study of T-cell memory formation after mild COVID-19. Broader study findings: Pre-infection memory harbored some responding clones, suggesting cross-reactive memory joined.

Trimming removed 7 bases from V and 11 bases from J, with 11 bases in between. CDR1 and CDR2 from the germline V gene are SNHLY and FYNNEI. This CDR3 has 11 amino acids. Points on this clonotype: Its target is not known.

One entry per CDR3 protein, called by TCRdb with MiXCR from the 5' RACE reads. This table holds about 310,000 distinct CDR3 sequences, roughly 19% found once. The sequence was collected from a man younger than 35 who had mild COVID-19 (a few samples of this study predate the infection). Cell type and time point are not known. This sequence joins TRBV2 and TRBJ2-2; tentatively, D is TRBD1 (5 bases). Sequenced sample: PBMCs or a T cell subset sorted from them (not recorded which). The CDR3 is CASTFDRELFF. CDR3 coding DNA: TGTGCCAGCACCTTCGACAGAGAGCTGTTTTTT.